These 9 T cell receptor beta chains originate from one sample sequenced in a study of blood T cell repertoires in COVID-19. Only in-frame clones appear in the TCRdb table, and some are missing; sequencing was by immunoSEQ multiplex PCR. Here the sample spans around 140,000 clones, 88% being singletons. The sequenced sample consisted of peripheral blood. The receptor set was obtained from a woman aged 45-65 years with acute or convalescent COVID-19.

V and J are TRBV12-3 or TRBV12-4 and TRBJ2-6; D is perhaps TRBD1 (5 bases). CDR3 length: 13 residues. V was clipped by 10 bases and J by 2 bases, with 9 bases between them. The CDR3 DNA sequence: TGTGCCACCGCGACAGCTGGGGCCAACGTCCTGACTTTC. Its translation is CATATAGANVLTF.

Here the CDR3 DNA reads TGCGCCAGCATACGAGACAGGGGTGACACTGAAGCTTTCTTT. Its protein product is CASIRDRGDTEAFF. This rearrangement joins TRBV10-1 to TRBJ1-1, with 8 bases aligning to TRBD1. The V gene's germline CDR1 is WNHNN and CDR2 SYGVQD (reference sequence). CDR3 size: 14 residues. Unmatched junction bases numbered 7, after V lost 7 bases and J lost 3 bases.

The chain uses TRBV19 and TRBJ2-1; D perhaps matches TRBD2 (6 bases). This CDR3 is built from 15 residues. Between the trimmed V and J ends, which lost 6 bases and 3 bases, there was a span of 15 bases. Per the germline V gene, CDR1 is LNHDA and CDR2 is SQIVND (reference sequence). The chain's CDR3 is CASRRGSAGYNEQFF. The CDR3 DNA is TGTGCCAGTAGACGGGGGTCCGCGGGCTACAATGAGCAGTTCTTC. The variable domain in full, completed from reference TRBV19 and TRBJ2-1, reads DGGITQSPKYLFRKEGQNVTLSCEQNLNHDAMYWYRQDPGQGLRLIYYSQIVNDFQKGDIAEGYSVSREKKESFPLTVTSAQKNPTAFYLCASRRGSAGYNEQFFGPGTRLTVL.

This clone turned up a few times. The chain couples TRBV3-1 (or the pseudogene TRBV3-2) to TRBJ2-4; D not resolved. Trimming took off 1 base at V and 0 bases at J, with 7 bases between the two ends. Per germline, CDR1 LGHDT and CDR2 YNNKEL (reference sequence). The CDR3 is 15 amino acids. The CDR3 loop reads CASSQGQLAKNIQYF. In nucleotides, the CDR3 is TGTGCCAGCAGCCAAGGACAACTAGCCAAAAACATTCAGTACTTC.

The CDR3 reads CASSLARGLADTQYF. As DNA, the CDR3 is TGTGCCAGCAGCTTAGCCAGGGGGCTAGCAGATACGCAGTATTTT. The V and J genes are TRBV7-9 and TRBJ2-3; the match to TRBD1 covers 8 bases. V shed 0 bases, J shed 4 bases, and the junction held 3 bases outside the gene matches. The CDR3 is made up of 15 amino acids. Per the germline V gene, CDR1 is SEHNR and CDR2 is FQNEAQ (reference sequence).

The V call is TRBV9, the J call TRBJ1-2; D not resolved. The CDR3 is 15 amino acids. Looked up from germline, CDR1 is SGDLS and CDR2 is YYNGEE. Trimming removed 0 bases at V and 0 bases at J, with 9 bases between. The DNA for the CDR3 is TGTGCCAGCAGCGTAGGAGGGCAGGCTAACTATGGCTACACCTTC. Protein: CASSVGGQANYGYTF.

This chain uses TRBV29-1 with TRBJ1-1; 8 bases fit TRBD1. The CDR3 has 12 amino acids. After removal of 6 bases from V and 6 bases from J, the junction contained 6 bases not matched to a gene. CDR1 and CDR2 (germline): SQVTM, ANQGSEA. CDR3 region: CSVDRGYPEAFF. CDR3 DNA sequence: TGCAGCGTCGACAGGGGTTATCCTGAAGCTTTCTTT.

This clone came up once. The chain employs TRBV19 and TRBJ2-7, with 8 bases that match TRBD1. With V trimmed by 7 bases and J by 6 bases, 8 bases remained unmatched. The V gene's germline CDR1 is LNHDA and CDR2 SQIVND (reference sequence). The CDR3 totals 13 residues. The CDR3 loop is CASIGQGSFEQYF. CDR3 coding DNA: TGTGCCAGTATCGGACAGGGTAGCTTCGAGCAGTACTTC.

This clone was seen once. This chain joins TRBV9 and TRBJ1-2; maybe TRBD1 (5 bases). Deletions cut 4 bases from V and 5 bases from J, with 15 bases between. Germline CDR1 reads SGDLS; CDR2 reads YYNGEE. This CDR3 is built from 14 residues. CDR3 nucleotides: TGTGCCAGCAGCCCGAGAGCGGGGGAGTATGGCTACACCTTC. Protein sequence: CASSPRAGEYGYTF.